A selection of T cell receptor beta chains follows, all from one sample in a study of T cell repertoires in cytomegalovirus infection. TCRdb re-called the reads through MiXCR, storing one row per CDR3 protein. The sample has around 260,000 distinct CDR3 sequences, about 25% seen once. Sequencing used PBMCs. The receptors here all came from a human donor in good health (CMV status not recorded). Some clones in this sample may be carry-over from other donors' samples. Both conserved end residues are part of each CDR3.

v_call	cdr3_aa
TRBV7-8	CASSDRANNQPQHF
TRBV12-3/TRBV12-4	CASTTLSGGVGRLNTEAFF
TRBV6-5	CASSYVQGSGNTIYF
TRBV6-6	CASRKGNTGELFF
TRBV7-9	CASNPGQGRTGELFF
TRBV28	CASSYRDLGFGAKNIQYF
TRBV5-6	CASSSQGVPLHF
TRBV12-3/TRBV12-4	CASSFLGGSSYNEQFF
TRBV20-1	CSAPPGTSGWSSYNEQFF
TRBV7-2	CASSFRGTANTGELFF
TRBV6-2/TRBV6-3	CASSYPEQYF
TRBV6-8	CASWGTGEQYF
TRBV7-2	CASSFTRDDESQYF
TRBV15	CATSTPRAKQYF
TRBV20-1	CSARVTGANVLTF
TRBV20-1	CSATGTSGGPAYF
TRBV20-1	CSAPNRKNTEAFF
TRBV11-2	CASRGGQGKKDNEQFF
TRBV7-2	CASSPEVTQYF
TRBV7-8	CASSSRLAGEREQYF
TRBV29-1	CSVGTGLMNTEAFF
TRBV27	CASSLSTFPRELFF
TRBV5-1	CASSLVLVRDEQFF
TRBV30	CAWSDGAYQPQHF
TRBV19	CASIQGVKGLRNSSYNEQFF
TRBV6-8	CASSYSSGGTGWIYEQYF
TRBV28	CASSFSGGQTQYF
TRBV25-1	CASSEGLAGGHETQYF
TRBV29-1	CSGMTDNEQFF
TRBV3-1	CASRPRERPYEQYF
TRBV7-3	CASSAAETGLSGANVLTF
TRBV6-1	CASSRQGSNQPQHF
TRBV7-2	CASSPTGPDTQYF
TRBV27	CASSPTRGPSPLHF
TRBV11-2	CASSLQPGRGSGNTIYF
TRBV2	CASSRDPHPQYF
TRBV4-2	CASSQDHSSGGAYF
TRBV12-3/TRBV12-4	CASSFSGQLNTEAFF
TRBV10-3	CAITRSNAGATYNEQFF
TRBV28	CASSLSGTGIAKNIQYF
TRBV7-2	CASSFTLRSYEQYF
TRBV28	CASSNIAPSSYEQYF
TRBV7-9	CASPAPGQGLYTQYF
TRBV7-2	CASSLASAGANVLTF
TRBV25-1	CASSVDMNTEAFF
TRBV7-7	CASSPGLAGDTQYF
TRBV10-3	CAISDRQGPYEQYF
TRBV12-5	CASGLGTGRSGYSF